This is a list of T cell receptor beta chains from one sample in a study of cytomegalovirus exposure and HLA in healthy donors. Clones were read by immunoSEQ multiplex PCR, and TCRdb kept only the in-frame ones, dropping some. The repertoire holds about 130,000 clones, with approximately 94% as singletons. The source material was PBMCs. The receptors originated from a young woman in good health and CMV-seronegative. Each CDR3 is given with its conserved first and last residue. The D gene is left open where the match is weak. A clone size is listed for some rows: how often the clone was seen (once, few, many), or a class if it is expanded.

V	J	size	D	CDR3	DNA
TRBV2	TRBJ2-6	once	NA	CASSGTSSGANVLTF	TGTGCCAGCAGTGGAACTAGCTCTGGGGCCAACGTCCTGACTTTC
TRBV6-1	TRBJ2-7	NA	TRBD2	CASSSGRPSYEQYF	TGTGCCAGCTCTAGCGGGAGGCCCTCCTACGAGCAGTACTTC
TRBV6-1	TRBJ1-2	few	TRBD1	CASSGRDSHSFGYTF	TGTGCCAGCAGTGGGAGGGACAGTCACTCATTCGGCTACACCTTC
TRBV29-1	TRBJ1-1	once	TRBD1	CSVSRDRANTEAFF	TGCAGCGTTTCCCGGGACAGGGCGAACACTGAAGCTTTCTTT
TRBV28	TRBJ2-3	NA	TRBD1	CASRRAGTGPTDTQYF	TGTGCCAGCAGGAGAGCCGGGACAGGACCCACAGATACGCAGTATTTT
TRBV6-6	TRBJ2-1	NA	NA	CASSPYVAEAGNEQFF	TGTGCCAGCAGTCCTTATGTAGCGGAGGCCGGCAATGAGCAGTTCTTC
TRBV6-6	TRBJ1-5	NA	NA	CASSTREDNQPQHF	TGTGCCAGCAGTACCCGAGAAGACAATCAGCCCCAGCATTTT
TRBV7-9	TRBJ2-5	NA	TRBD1	CASSAYTGGASQETQYF	TGTGCCAGCAGCGCATACACAGGGGGCGCGTCCCAAGAGACCCAGTACTTC
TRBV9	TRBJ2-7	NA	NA	CASSGGGEQYF	TGTGCCAGCAGCGGAGGGGGCGAGCAGTACTTC
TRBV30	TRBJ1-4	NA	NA	CAWASPGAGEKLFF	TGTGCCTGGGCCTCCCCAGGGGCCGGTGAAAAACTGTTTTTT
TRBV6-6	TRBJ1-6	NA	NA	CASKGERHNSPLHF	TGTGCCAGCAAAGGGGAAAGGCATAATTCACCCCTCCACTTT
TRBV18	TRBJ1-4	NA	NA	CASSPTGGDEKLFF	TGTGCCAGCTCACCGACGGGAGGGGATGAAAAACTGTTTTTT
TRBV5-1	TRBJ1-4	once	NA	CASAPGLAPEKLFF	TGCGCCAGCGCACCGGGACTCGCCCCTGAAAAACTGTTTTTT
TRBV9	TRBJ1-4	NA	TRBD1	CASSVSGTAFEKLFF	TGTGCCAGCAGCGTATCCGGGACAGCCTTCGAAAAACTGTTTTTT
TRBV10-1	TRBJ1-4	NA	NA	CASSESGHEKLFF	TGCGCCAGCAGTGAGTCGGGGCATGAAAAACTGTTTTTT
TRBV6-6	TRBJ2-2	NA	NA	CASSYKLEFTGELFF	TGTGCCAGCAGTTATAAGTTAGAGTTCACCGGGGAGCTGTTTTTT
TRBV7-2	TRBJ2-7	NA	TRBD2	CASSWTSLREQYF	TGTGCCAGCAGCTGGACTAGTTTGAGGGAGCAGTACTTC
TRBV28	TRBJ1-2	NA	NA	CASSEYYGYTF	TGTGCCAGCAGTGAATACTACGGCTACACCTTC
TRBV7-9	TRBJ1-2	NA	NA	CASSFLPATLLGYTF	TGTGCCAGCAGCTTCCTACCTGCCACCCTCCTTGGCTACACCTTC
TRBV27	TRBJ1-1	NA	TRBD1	CASSLLGGENTEAFF	TGTGCCAGCAGTTTATTAGGGGGCGAAAACACTGAAGCTTTCTTT
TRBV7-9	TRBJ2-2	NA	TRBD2	CASSYGTSGTGELFF	TGTGCCAGCAGCTACGGGACTAGCGGAACCGGGGAGCTGTTTTTT
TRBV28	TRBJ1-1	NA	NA	CASSLGVNTEAFF	TGTGCCAGCAGTTTGGGAGTAAACACTGAAGCTTTCTTT
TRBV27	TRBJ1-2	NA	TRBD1	CASGQGPYGYTF	TGTGCCAGCGGACAGGGTCCCTATGGCTACACCTTC
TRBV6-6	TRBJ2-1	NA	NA	CASSYGLGGLEQFF	TGTGCCAGCAGTTATGGACTAGGGGGACTTGAGCAGTTCTTC
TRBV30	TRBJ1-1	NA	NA	CAWSVAGTEAFF	TGTGCCTGGAGTGTAGCGGGCACTGAAGCTTTCTTT
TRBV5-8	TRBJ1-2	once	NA	CASSLTPSQDGYTF	TGTGCCAGCAGCTTGACCCCTTCACAGGATGGCTACACCTTC
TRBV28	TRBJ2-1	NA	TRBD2	CASSMTGTRNEQFF	TGTGCCAGCAGTATGACCGGGACTAGGAATGAGCAGTTCTTC
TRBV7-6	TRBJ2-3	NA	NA	CASSFSVGLNTDTQYF	TGTGCCAGCAGCTTTTCGGTGGGGCTCAACACAGATACGCAGTATTTT
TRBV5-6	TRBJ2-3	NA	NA	CASSLGGSADTQYF	TGTGCCAGCAGCTTGGGTGGGAGTGCAGATACGCAGTATTTT
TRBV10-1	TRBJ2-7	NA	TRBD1	CASGDSVRHEQYF	TGCGCCAGCGGGGACAGCGTCCGGCACGAGCAGTACTTC
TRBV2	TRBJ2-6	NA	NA	CASSQRTQPSGANVLTF	TGTGCCAGCAGTCAGCGGACCCAACCCTCTGGGGCCAACGTCCTGACTTTC
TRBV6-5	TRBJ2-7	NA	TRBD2	CASSYSGLAGAGEQYF	TGTGCCAGCAGTTACTCCGGGCTAGCGGGAGCGGGCGAGCAGTACTTC
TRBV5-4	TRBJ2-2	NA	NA	CASSLGTKPTGELFF	TGTGCCAGCAGCTTGGGCACAAAACCCACCGGGGAGCTGTTTTTT
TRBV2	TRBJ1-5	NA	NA	CASSAQANQPQHF	TGTGCCAGCAGCGCACAGGCAAATCAGCCCCAGCATTTT
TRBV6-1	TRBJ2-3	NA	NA	CASRAGWSTDTQYF	TGTGCCAGCAGGGCGGGCTGGAGCACAGATACGCAGTATTTT
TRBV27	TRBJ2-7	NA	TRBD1	CASSLGGTGFHEQYF	TGTGCCAGCAGTTTAGGTGGGACAGGGTTTCACGAGCAGTACTTC
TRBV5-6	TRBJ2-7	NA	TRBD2	CASSLRRGIGLYEQYF	TGTGCCAGCAGCCTCAGGCGGGGGATCGGCCTCTACGAGCAGTACTTC
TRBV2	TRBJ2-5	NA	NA	CASNSRQETQYF	TGTGCCAGCAATAGCAGACAAGAGACCCAGTACTTC
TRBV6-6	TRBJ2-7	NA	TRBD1	CASSYSRDRSYEQYF	TGTGCCAGCAGTTACTCCCGGGACAGGTCCTACGAGCAGTACTTC
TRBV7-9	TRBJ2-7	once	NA	CASSATATRYEQYF	TGTGCCAGCAGCGCGACAGCTACCCGCTACGAGCAGTACTTC
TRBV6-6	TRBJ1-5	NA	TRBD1	CASSIQGSRQPQHF	TGTGCCAGCAGTATACAGGGGTCCCGCCAGCCCCAGCATTTT
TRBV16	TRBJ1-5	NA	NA	CASSQKTGTFNQPQHF	TGTGCCAGCAGCCAAAAAACGGGAACTTTCAATCAGCCCCAGCATTTT
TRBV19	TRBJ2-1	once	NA	CASRGGVYNEQFF	TGTGCCAGTAGAGGCGGCGTCTACAATGAGCAGTTCTTC
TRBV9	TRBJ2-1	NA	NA	CASSVRAGEYNEQFF	TGTGCCAGCAGCGTAAGGGCAGGGGAATACAATGAGCAGTTCTTC
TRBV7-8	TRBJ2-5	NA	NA	CASSLGAGFEETQYF	TGTGCCAGCAGCTTAGGAGCAGGGTTCGAAGAGACCCAGTACTTC
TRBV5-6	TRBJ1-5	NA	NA	CASSLANQPQHF	TGTGCCAGCAGCTTGGCTAACCAGCCCCAGCATTTT
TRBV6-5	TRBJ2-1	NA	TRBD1	CASSYSFGTGSEQFF	TGTGCCAGCAGTTACTCGTTCGGGACAGGGAGTGAGCAGTTCTTC
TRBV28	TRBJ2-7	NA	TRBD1	CASTPTPGQGSNEQYF	TGTGCCAGCACCCCCACACCGGGACAGGGGTCAAACGAGCAGTACTTC
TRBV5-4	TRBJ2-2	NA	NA	CASSQGGYGNTGELFF	TGTGCCAGCAGCCAAGGAGGGTACGGGAACACCGGGGAGCTGTTTTTT
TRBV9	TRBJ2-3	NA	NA	CASSYPSLQDYLLRTQYF	TGTGCCAGCAGTTACCCGTCCCTACAGGACTATCTATTAAGGACGCAGTATTTT
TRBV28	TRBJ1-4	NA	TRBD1	CASSSQGAEGRVGEKLFF	TGTGCCAGCAGTTCGCAGGGGGCAGAGGGACGAGTAGGGGAAAAACTGTTTTTT